This T cell receptor (beta chain) was recorded in a study of cytomegalovirus exposure and HLA in healthy donors (dated by TCRdb to about 2017). Regarding the study in general: An earlier analysis of approximately 590 of the donors reported roughly 300 Gb of sequence data and 120 million or so unique TCR beta sequences from roughly 200 million T cells. Among the roughly 370 genotyped donors, around 79% belonged to the genetic ancestry cluster associated with self-reported Caucasian donors. Roughly 300 gigabases of sequencing data and 70 million to 95 million unique TCR sequences made up an early release that covered under 750 HLA-typed donors. The study combined high-throughput TCR immunosequencing, statistical association of individual TCRs with disease status, and machine learning to predict cytomegalovirus infection status. A later analysis re-examined previously published TCR beta repertoires from 500 to 700 donors and added high-resolution HLA genotyping to investigate patterns of TCR occurrence. Because of strong linkage in the cohort, five DR-DQ haplotypes were treated as single units for association and clustering. The later analysis used no new phenotypic data to find candidate immune exposures, relying instead on TCR beta sequences and their occurrence across donors. Both class I and class II loci were covered by HLA typing, at four-digit resolution. Donor age, sex, ethnicity and CMV serostatus were compiled alongside the repertoire data. Genome-wide SNP genotypes for about 60% of the roughly 700 donors were used in a later genetic analysis, which treated that subset as a discovery cohort. Among around 400 genotyped donors of the cohort, an average of roughly 230,000 unique TCR beta nucleotide sequences was sequenced per donor, of which 15% to 20% were non-productive. All discovery cohort repertoires had been generated on a single sequencing platform. The study aimed to test whether cataloging public T cell receptors could reveal signatures of past pathogen exposure. The study used immunosequencing to profile the T cell repertoires of more than 650 subjects and linked those repertoires to cytomegalovirus serostatus. In an earlier analysis of over 550 of the donors, high-throughput TCR beta sequencing was used to judge whether each TCR beta V gene segment behaved as functional or pseudogenic. A separate validation cohort of more than 100 different subjects was used in addition to the approximately 670-subject first cohort. The number of typed donors differed by locus: roughly 629-640 for A, B, C, DRB1 and DQB1; 522 for DQA1; approximately 600 for DPA1; and about 450 for DPB1.

The paper as a whole reports these results and caveats: Presence/absence analyses assumed roughly uniform sequencing depth across donors, an assumption that may not hold. Most TCR sequences were observed very rarely across donors, whereas some public TCRs were present in many individuals. Because HLA typing was missing for some donors at each locus, association tests included only the typed subset. A total of around 150 TCR beta chains were listed by the study as associated with cytomegalovirus. The classifier was reported to diagnose cytomegalovirus status with high specificity and sensitivity in both the original cohort and the validation cohort. According to a later analysis, parvovirus B19, influenza, CMV and Epstein-Barr virus appeared linked to several top co-occurrence clusters. Immune exposure information for the cohort was limited to CMV serostatus. In vitro tests confirmed that a few of the cytomegalovirus-associated TCR beta chains recognize cytomegalovirus antigens. Correlated functional status among segregating V segments might be attributable to linkage disequilibrium, but an unknown experimental factor could not be ruled out. A further reported finding was that TCR beta sequences accurately predicted the HLA-A and HLA-B alleles for most subjects in the first cohort. Because counts were too low, roughly 16 rarely observed V segments, including chromosome 9 orphons, were left out of the earlier analysis of 500 to 750 of the donors. In a later analysis, some 17,000 TCR beta sequences were associated with specific HLA alleles at a false discovery rate of 0.05. When HLA alleles, especially DR and DQ, strongly co-occurred, attributing TCR associations to individual alleles was difficult. The authors suggested that the approach could potentially be extended to other disease states and immunological phenotypes. According to a later genetic analysis, donors in an Asian-associated ancestry cluster had fewer N-insertions in productive TCRs than the roughly 660-donor mean. Only TCR beta chains were sequenced in this cohort, and the absence of alpha or paired-chain data limited detectable features. According to a later analysis, most CMV-associated TCR beta chains appeared to be HLA-restricted, and the HLA associations seemed to be driven largely by CMV exposure. In a later analysis, HLA-associated TCR beta chains showed more clonal expansion and lower generation probabilities than non-associated chains that were equally common. A cluster of highly shared sequence variants was judged likely to be a technical artifact of the sequencing pipeline. In an earlier analysis of some 540 of the donors, most TCR beta V segments appeared in productive rearrangements about 87% or about 30% of the time, broadly matching IMGT annotations. In a later genetic analysis, a missense DCLRE1C variant was associated with V-gene and J-gene trimming of TCR beta chains, and the association was replicated in an independent cohort. In a later analysis, the rate of TCR association differed among HLA loci, with DRB1 alleles having the most associated TCRs and HLA-C alleles having the fewest.

Comments on this clone: Its binding antigen is unknown. Base qualities were left out, and no much larger clone turns up one base away.

The cohort was made up of 666 healthy bone marrow donors. At the time of sampling, every cohort member was nominally healthy, though immune exposures that went unrecorded were likely present. The donor was CMV seronegative and was included in the group of 352 seronegative cohort members. Every donor gave a peripheral blood sample, and the peripheral blood mononuclear cells from that sample were used for TCR beta sequencing. The Qiagen DNeasy Blood Extraction Kit was used to extract genomic DNA from the blood cell samples. Libraries were built with the immunoSEQ multiplex PCR assay. The multiplex PCR relied on a mix of 60 forward primers for TCR Vbeta segments and 13 reverse primers for TCR Jbeta segments. Amplification of the CDR3 region of rearranged TCR beta genes was performed with a multiplex PCR assay on genomic DNA. The Illumina HiSeq System was used to sequence the amplified TCR beta libraries as 87-base-pair reads. In the authors' own workflow: A later analysis tallied 75 million to 85 million unique TCR beta chains across the 600 to 700 repertoires, and about 10 million of those chains were shared by two or more donors. To remove PCR and sequencing errors, raw reads were error-corrected and collapsed into unique sequences using a nearest-neighbor algorithm that merged closely related sequences. Alignment of CDR3 sequences to IMGT reference sequences was used to assign V, D and J gene segments. For a sequence to be retained, a match of at least six nucleotides to both a V gene segment and a J gene segment was required. Rearrangements were classified as productive when the CDR3 lacked stop codons and remained in frame with V and J, and all other rearrangements were classified as non-productive. CDR3 was defined by IMGT convention, running from the second conserved V-encoded cysteine to the conserved J-encoded phenylalanine. The earlier analysis of about 590 of the donors excluded sequences that lacked an unambiguous match to a single V gene segment. In an earlier analysis of approximately 610 of the donors, V segments were called functional above 56.7% productive rearrangements and were called segregating when the between-donor standard deviation exceeded 5%. A statistical classification framework was built to diagnose cytomegalovirus status from the catalog of TCR beta chain sequences. In a later analysis, V and J genes were assigned by comparing TCR nucleotide sequences against IMGT/GENE-DB human TR gene sequences. Using the TCRdist pipeline, a later analysis assigned CDR3 sequences along with most-parsimonious VDJ recombination scenarios. In a later analysis, each TCR beta chain was defined by its CDR3 amino acid sequence together with its V-gene family, and reads lacking a unique V-gene family were excluded. As a way to deal with suspected cross-contamination and a sequencing artifact, a later analysis dropped 450 to 700 nucleotide sequences that were highly shared and had low generation probability. A later analysis calculated a clonal expansion index for each public chain from normalized within-repertoire ranks of inferred template counts. Generation probabilities in a later analysis came from a VDJ recombination model fitted to out-of-frame rearrangements, and those results were checked against IGoR. A later analysis scored TCR-TCR, TCR-HLA and TCR-CMV co-occurrence with hypergeometric tests, applying a repertoire-size bias correction to TCR pairs. To estimate false discovery rates, a later analysis permuted the HLA or CMV assignments 20 times. In a later analysis, co-occurring TCRs were grouped with DBSCAN, and TCRdist sequence similarity was added when clustering was performed within HLA-allele-positive subsets. For co-occurrence clustering, repertoires with fewer than 30,000 or more than 120,000 public chains were excluded, along with about five repertoires with anomalous nucleotide sharing. TCRdb provides this immuneACCESS table in a form limited to in-frame rearrangements. Some clones are lacking; in checked studies, under half of them reflect an unresolved V gene, and why the rest are absent is not known. That table is the source of V, J and clone size, and D and trimming were worked out from the DNA. The sample table contains approximately 110,000 clones; only one count was recorded for less than 80% of them. The ten largest clones add up to around 1.8% of the sample.

The receptor was isolated from a man aged 45-65 years in good health and CMV-seronegative. The sequencing input was PBMCs.

The DNA is as follows: TGTGCCAGTAGTCAGACAGGGGCTGTCTCTGGGGCCAACGTCCTGACTTTC. Its product reads: CASSQTGAVSGANVLTF. The rearrangement joined TRBV19 to TRBJ2-6, and 8 junctional nucleotides match TRBD1. There are 17 amino acids in the CDR3, from cysteine to phenylalanine inclusive. The CDR3 DNA has 51 bases and is translated from base 1. CDR1 is given as LNHDA and CDR2 as SQIVND, both from the germline V gene (reference sequence). V is trimmed back by 5 bases and J by 0 bases, and the junction contains 6 bases that no gene match accounts for.